One sample yielded the 3 T cell receptor beta chains listed below, sequenced in a study of blood T cells in healthy people across ages. Sample-barcoded 5' priming and a J-beta primer mix drove a second PCR of roughly 6 to 12 cycles. TCRdb reprocessed the 5' RACE reads with MiXCR, giving one entry per CDR3 protein. The data show 750,000 or so distinct CDR3 sequences, approximately 25% seen once. This sample also belongs to another study, concerning T cells of mothers and their children.

Sequences were obtained from blood. Every receptor here comes from a boy between 10 and 17 years old in good health.

This clonotype was counted between two and nine times. Here the CDR3 DNA reads TGTGCCAGTAGTCCCTGGGCGGGAGAAAACATTCAGTACTTC. This gives the protein CASSPWAGENIQYF. The chain carries TRBV19 and TRBJ2-4, with 7 bases that match TRBD2. The J segment lost 5 bases and the V segment lost 5 bases, leaving 6 bases of the junction unmatched. The germline gives CDR1 LNHDA, CDR2 SQIVND (reference sequence). The CDR3 runs to 14 residues.

This clonotype was recorded a few times. This rearrangement joins TRBV3-1 to TRBJ1-6; a possible D gene is TRBD1 (6 bases). Germline-derived CDR1 and CDR2 are LGHDT and YNNKEL (reference sequence). The CDR3 has 17 residues. The germline V and J ends were trimmed by 0 bases and 6 bases, with 15 bases remaining between them. This chain's CDR3 is CASSQEVSGARNSPLHF. The CDR3 nucleotides read TGTGCCAGCAGCCAAGAGGTCTCAGGGGCCCGTAATTCACCCCTCCACTTT.

V and J are TRBV7-9 and TRBJ2-7; 7 bases line up with TRBD1. Trimming at V came to 4 bases and at J to 5 bases, leaving 11 bases not matched to a gene. Germline lookup yields CDR1 SEHNR and CDR2 FQNEAQ (reference sequence). The CDR3 contains 15 residues. The CDR3 protein is CASSSLKGALDEQYF. CDR3 bases: TGTGCCAGCAGCTCCTTAAAGGGGGCCTTAGACGAGCAGTACTTC.